This T cell receptor beta chain stems from a study of vaccination and CD4 T cells after COVID-19. Study-level results: The appearance of a median about 88% of reactive clones in convalescent patients occurred only post-vaccination.

This clonotype has more than one count but fewer than ten. Its target is not known. Treatment reported: roughly 10-day PBMC culture with coronavirus spike peptide pools or control peptides (ViraFEST assay). The unexposed donor provided CD4+ T cells, which were taken before the COVID-19 pandemic (2011-2018). Sequence data for DNA of cultured CD4+ T cells were generated by the Oncomine TCR Beta short-read assay. A single record per CDR3 protein comes from TCRdb applying MiXCR to the PCR reads. The sample yields 9,000 to 10,000 distinct CDR3 sequences, more than 35% seen once. Sequenced sample: CD4+ T cells from blood, cultured in vitro. This receptor was obtained from a human donor in good health.

The CDR3 spells CAWSQGPDQPQHF. CDR3 bases: TGTGCCTGGAGTCAAGGCCCGGATCAGCCCCAGCATTTT. The rearrangement uses TRBV30 and TRBJ1-5, with no clear D. Per germline, CDR1 GTSNPN and CDR2 SVGIG (reference sequence). CDR3 length: 13 residues. V dropped 2 bases and J dropped 5 bases, with 10 bases sitting between them.